The T cell receptor (beta chain) described here comes from a study of technical replicates of blood from several donors. The count of this clone is one. Unmatched junction bases numbered 13, after V lost 1 base and J lost 7 bases. The length of the CDR3 is 17 residues. CDR1 is MDHEN, CDR2 SYDVKM, per germline. Assay: immunoSEQ multiplex PCR; the TCRdb copy retains only in-frame clones and omits some. Of approximately 85,000 clones in the sample, 94% were seen once. The source is a human donor in good health. The V gene is TRBV28, the J gene TRBJ2-7; 10 bases are a match to TRBD1. Sequenced: T cells isolated from PBMCs. The CDR3 DNA is TGTGCCAGCAGTTTATTGGCTGACAGGGGGCTTCTGATGGAGCAGTACTTC. It encodes CASSLLADRGLLMEQYF.